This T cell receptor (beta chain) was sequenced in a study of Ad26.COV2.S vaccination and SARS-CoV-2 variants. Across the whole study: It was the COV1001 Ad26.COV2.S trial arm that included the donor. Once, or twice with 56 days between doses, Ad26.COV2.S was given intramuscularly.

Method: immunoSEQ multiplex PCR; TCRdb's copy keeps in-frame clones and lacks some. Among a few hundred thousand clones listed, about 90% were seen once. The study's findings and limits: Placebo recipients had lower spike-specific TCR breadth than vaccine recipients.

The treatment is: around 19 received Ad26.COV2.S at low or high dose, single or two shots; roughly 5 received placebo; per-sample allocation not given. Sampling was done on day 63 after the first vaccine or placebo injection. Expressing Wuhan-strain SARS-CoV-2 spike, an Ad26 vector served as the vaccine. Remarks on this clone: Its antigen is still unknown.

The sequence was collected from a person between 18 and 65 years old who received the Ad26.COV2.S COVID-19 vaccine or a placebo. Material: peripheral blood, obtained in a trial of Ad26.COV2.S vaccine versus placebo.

The CDR3 DNA reads as TGTGCCAGCAGCGTAGAGGAGGATGAAAAACTGTTTTTT. Its translation: CASSVEEDEKLFF. The chain is built from TRBV9 and TRBJ1-4; D unclear. The CDR3 has 13 residues. Germline CDR1 reads SGDLS; CDR2 reads YYNGEE. The V gene lost 0 bases and the J gene lost 6 bases, with 6 bases spanning the gap.